Listed below are T cell receptor beta chains from one sample, sequenced in a study of blood T cell repertoires in COVID-19. Here immunoSEQ multiplex PCR was the method, and the copy in TCRdb shows in-frame clones only, minus some. The sample consists of around 230,000 clones, roughly 84% of them appearing once. Sample: peripheral blood. Receptors were obtained from a middle-aged man with acute or convalescent COVID-19. Each CDR3 is given with its conserved first and last residue. Each record gives: clone size, J gene, D gene, V gene, CDR3 protein, CDR3 DNA. D genes are given only for firm matches. Clone sizes are given selectively: once, few, many, or a class where the clone is expanded.

size: -
J: TRBJ2-2
D: TRBD1
V: TRBV14
CDR3: CASRPGTGTGELFF
DNA: TGTGCCAGCAGGCCCGGGACAGGGACCGGGGAGCTGTTTTTT

size: -
J: TRBJ2-5
D: TRBD2
V: TRBV14
CDR3: CASSRLAGGRRETQYF
DNA: TGTGCCAGCAGCCGATTAGCGGGAGGGAGACGAGAGACCCAGTACTTC

size: -
J: TRBJ2-5
D: TRBD1
V: TRBV4-3
CDR3: CASSQESPAGTGSGRETQYF
DNA: TGCGCCAGCAGCCAAGAAAGCCCGGCCGGGACAGGGTCGGGCCGGGAGACCCAGTACTTC

size: -
J: TRBJ2-2
D: -
V: TRBV19
CDR3: CASSSISTGTGELFF
DNA: TGTGCCAGTAGTTCTATTAGTACGGGCACCGGGGAGCTGTTTTTT

size: -
J: TRBJ1-1
D: TRBD1
V: TRBV29-1
CDR3: CSGAQGVFTEAFF
DNA: TGCAGCGGGGCGCAGGGGGTCTTCACTGAAGCTTTCTTT

size: -
J: TRBJ1-4
D: TRBD1
V: TRBV4-3
CDR3: CASSQKGTGNEKLFF
DNA: TGCGCCAGCAGCCAAAAAGGGACAGGGAATGAAAAACTGTTTTTT

size: -
J: TRBJ1-2
D: TRBD1
V: TRBV7-9
CDR3: CASSWGQGYTF
DNA: TGTGCCAGCAGCTGGGGACAGGGCTACACCTTC

size: once
J: TRBJ2-5
D: TRBD2
V: TRBV7-2
CDR3: CASSDRGLAMETQYF
DNA: TGTGCCAGCAGCGACCGGGGACTAGCAATGGAGACCCAGTACTTC

size: -
J: TRBJ2-7
D: TRBD2
V: TRBV28
CDR3: CASSTFGTSGRLSYEQYF
DNA: TGTGCCAGCAGTACATTCGGGACTAGCGGGAGGCTCTCCTACGAGCAGTACTTC

size: -
J: TRBJ2-1
D: TRBD2
V: TRBV11-2
CDR3: CASSSLAGGSPEQFF
DNA: TGTGCCAGCAGCTCACTAGCGGGAGGCTCCCCGGAGCAGTTCTTC

size: -
J: TRBJ2-7
D: TRBD1
V: TRBV2
CDR3: CATNPGTGDDVQYF
DNA: TGTGCCACCAATCCAGGGACAGGGGACGATGTGCAGTACTTC

size: -
J: TRBJ1-2
D: TRBD1
V: TRBV5-1
CDR3: CASSLGPYRGLGYGYTF
DNA: TGCGCCAGCAGTCTTGGCCCCTACAGGGGGCTAGGCTATGGCTACACCTTC

size: -
J: TRBJ1-4
D: -
V: TRBV5-1
CDR3: CASSLEQPNEKLFF
DNA: TGCGCCAGCAGCTTGGAACAGCCTAATGAAAAACTGTTTTTT

size: -
J: TRBJ2-7
D: -
V: TRBV5-1
CDR3: CASRLAGMTYEQYF
DNA: TGCGCCAGCAGGTTGGCAGGTATGACCTACGAGCAGTACTTC

size: -
J: TRBJ2-2
D: TRBD1
V: TRBV28
CDR3: CATHPGQGLIGELFF
DNA: TGTGCCACCCATCCAGGACAGGGTCTTATCGGGGAGCTGTTTTTT